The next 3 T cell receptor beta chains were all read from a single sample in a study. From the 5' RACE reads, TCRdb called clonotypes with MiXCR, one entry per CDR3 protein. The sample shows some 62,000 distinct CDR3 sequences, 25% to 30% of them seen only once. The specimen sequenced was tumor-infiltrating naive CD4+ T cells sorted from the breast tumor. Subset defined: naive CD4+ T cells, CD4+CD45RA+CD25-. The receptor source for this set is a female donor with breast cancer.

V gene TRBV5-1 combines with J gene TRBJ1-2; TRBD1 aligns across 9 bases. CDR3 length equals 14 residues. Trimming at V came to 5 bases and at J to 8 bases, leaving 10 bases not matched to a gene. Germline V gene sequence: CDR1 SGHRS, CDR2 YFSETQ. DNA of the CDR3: TGCGCCAGCAGGGCCGGGACAGGGCGGGGAGGCTACACCTTC. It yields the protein CASRAGTGRGGYTF.

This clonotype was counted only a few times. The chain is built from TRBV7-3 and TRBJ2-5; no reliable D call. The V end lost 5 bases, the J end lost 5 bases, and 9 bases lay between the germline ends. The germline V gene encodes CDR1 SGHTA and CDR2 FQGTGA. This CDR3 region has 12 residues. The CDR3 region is CASSRPGETQYF. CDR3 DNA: TGTGCCAGCAGCCGCCCCGGGGAGACCCAGTACTTC.

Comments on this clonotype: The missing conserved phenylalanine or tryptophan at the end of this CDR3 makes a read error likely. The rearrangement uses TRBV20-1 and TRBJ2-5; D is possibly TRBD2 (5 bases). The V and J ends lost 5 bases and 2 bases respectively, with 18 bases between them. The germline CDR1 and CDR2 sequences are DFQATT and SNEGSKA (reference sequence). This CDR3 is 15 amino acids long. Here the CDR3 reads CSALSTGSGQETQYV. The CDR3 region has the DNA TGCAGTGCTCTCTCAACGGGGTCGGGTCAAGAGACCCAGTACGTC.